Below, 11 T cell receptor beta chains from the same sample are listed, as sequenced in a study of blood T cell repertoires in COVID-19. Repertoires were generated with immunoSEQ multiplex PCR, while TCRdb's copy carries only in-frame clones and drops some. The data hold 450,000 to 500,000 clones, with 80% to 90% observed a single time. The sequencing input was peripheral blood. These receptor sequences come from a human donor in a cohort sampled during active COVID-19.

CDR3 DNA: TGTGCCAGCAGCTTAGCTTCAGGGGGTGGTTCACCCCTCCACTTT. As protein: CASSLASGGGSPLHF. This chain joins TRBV11-2 and TRBJ1-6; TRBD1 matches at 7 bases. Looked up from germline, CDR1 is SGHAT and CDR2 is FQNNGV. The CDR3 runs 15 residues. V dropped 1 base and J dropped 9; count of bases not matched to a gene: 6.

The rearrangement links TRBV30 to TRBJ2-7; TRBD1 matches 12 bases. Germline V gives CDR1 GTSNPN, CDR2 SVGIG (reference sequence). V lost 4 bases and J lost 7; bases outside the gene matches: 5. The CDR3 extends over 13 amino acids. Here the CDR3 reads CAWTGQGAGEQYF. The CDR3 DNA reads TGTGCCTGGACGGGACAGGGGGCAGGAGAGCAGTACTTC.

The chain joins TRBV3-1 (or the pseudogene TRBV3-2) to TRBJ2-7; 10 positions agree with TRBD1. The CDR3 contains 15 residues. The J segment lost 5 bases and the V segment lost 0 bases, leaving 4 bases of the junction unmatched. The V gene's germline CDR1 is LGHDT and CDR2 YNNKEL (reference sequence). The CDR3 nucleotides read TGTGCCAGCAGCCAAGAGGGACAGGGGTTCGACGAGCAGTACTTC. It encodes CASSQEGQGFDEQYF.

This clone showed up just a few times. The rearrangement uses TRBV7-3 and TRBJ1-6; no clear D gene. Looked up from germline, CDR1 is SGHTA and CDR2 is FQGTGA. With 5 bases removed from V and 9 bases from J, the gap between germline ends came to 8 bases. CDR3 size: 12 residues. In DNA form, the CDR3 reads TGTGCCAGCAGCCTTGAGGGTTCACCCCTCCACTTT. It yields the protein CASSLEGSPLHF.

The chain carries TRBV12-3 or TRBV12-4 and TRBJ1-2; D might be TRBD1 (5 bases). Trimming took 6 bases from V and 4 from J, leaving 12 bases between them. This CDR3 region has 13 residues. CDR3 sequence reads: CASSLMDTYGYTF. CDR3 DNA: TGTGCCAGCAGCTTGATGGACACCTATGGCTACACCTTC.

This rearrangement joins TRBV5-6 to TRBJ1-6; tentatively, D is TRBD1 (6 bases). The CDR3 is made up of 15 amino acids. V dropped 3 bases and J dropped 5 bases, with 12 bases sitting between them. CDR1 and CDR2 (germline): SGHDT, YYEEEE. CDR3 sequence: CASSSRTADNSPLHF. Written as DNA, the CDR3 is TGTGCCAGCAGCTCCCGGACAGCCGATAATTCACCCCTCCACTTT.

The V and J genes are TRBV7-6 and TRBJ1-6; 8 bases are a match to TRBD1. After removal of 3 bases from V and 0 bases from J, the junction contained 1 base not matched to a gene. The CDR3 contains 16 residues. The V gene's germline CDR1 is SGHVS and CDR2 FNYEAQ. The CDR3 here is CASSFTGGSYNSPLHF. The CDR3 region has the DNA TGTGCCAGCAGCTTTACAGGGGGCTCCTATAATTCACCCCTCCACTTT.

The rearrangement joins TRBV3-1 (or the pseudogene TRBV3-2) to TRBJ2-7; D possibly corresponds to TRBD1 (6 bases). V was cut by 5 bases and J by 3 bases, with 11 bases left in between. Per germline, CDR1 LGHDT and CDR2 YNNKEL (reference sequence). The CDR3 runs 13 residues. CDR3 sequence (DNA): TGTGCCAGCAGCGACAGGTCCTTCTACGAGCAGTACTTC. The encoded protein is CASSDRSFYEQYF.

There are a few counts of this clone. This chain joins TRBV6-2 or TRBV6-3 and TRBJ2-2, with TRBD1 matching 10 bases. Germline V gives CDR1 MNHEY, CDR2 SVGEGT. Trimming took 2 bases from V and 3 from J; bases not matched to a gene: 6. This CDR3 contains 17 residues. The CDR3: CASSYTLGTGDTGELFF. The CDR3 DNA reads TGTGCCAGCAGTTACACGCTCGGGACAGGGGACACCGGGGAGCTGTTTTTT.

This chain connects TRBV7-8 to TRBJ1-5, with D possibly matching TRBD1 (6 bases). CDR3 length: 16 amino acids. Germline assignment: CDR1 SGHVS and CDR2 FQNEAQ. Trimming removed 0 bases at V and 1 base at J, with 10 bases between. The CDR3 is CASSLAPGVSNQPQHF. In DNA form, the CDR3 reads TGTGCCAGCAGCTTAGCGCCAGGGGTGAGCAATCAGCCCCAGCATTTT.

V is TRBV10-3 and J is TRBJ1-1; D not resolved. Germline-derived CDR1 and CDR2 are ENHRY and SYGVKD. The V end lost 6 bases, the J end lost 7 bases, and 12 bases lay between the germline ends. The CDR3 has 12 residues. CDR3: CAISDLGFEAFF. The CDR3 DNA sequence: TGTGCCATCAGCGACTTGGGTTTTGAAGCTTTCTTT.